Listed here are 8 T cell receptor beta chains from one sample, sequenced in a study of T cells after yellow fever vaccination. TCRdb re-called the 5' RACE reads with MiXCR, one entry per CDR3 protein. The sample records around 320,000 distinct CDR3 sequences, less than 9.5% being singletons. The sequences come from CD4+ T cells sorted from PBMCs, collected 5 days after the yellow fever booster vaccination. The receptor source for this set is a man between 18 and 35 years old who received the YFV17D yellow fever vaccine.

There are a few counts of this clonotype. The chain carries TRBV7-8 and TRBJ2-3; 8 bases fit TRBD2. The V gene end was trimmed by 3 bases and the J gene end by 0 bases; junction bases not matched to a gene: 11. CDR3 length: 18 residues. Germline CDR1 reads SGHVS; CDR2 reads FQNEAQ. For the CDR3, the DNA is TGTGCCAGCAGCTTTTCGCCGGGGGGGCAAGCTAGCACAGATACGCAGTATTTT. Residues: CASSFSPGGQASTDTQYF. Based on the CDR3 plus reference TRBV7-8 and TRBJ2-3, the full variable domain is GAGVSQSPRYKVAKRGQDVALRCDPISGHVSLFWYQQALGQGPEFLTYFQNEAQLDKSGLPSDRFFAERPEGSVSTLKIQRTQQEDSAVYLCASSFSPGGQASTDTQYFGPGTRLTVL.

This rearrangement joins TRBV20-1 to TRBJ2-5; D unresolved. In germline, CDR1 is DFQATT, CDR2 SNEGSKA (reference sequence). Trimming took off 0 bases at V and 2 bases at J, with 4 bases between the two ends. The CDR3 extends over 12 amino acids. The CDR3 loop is CSARDQQETQYF. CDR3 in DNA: TGCAGTGCTAGAGATCAGCAAGAGACCCAGTACTTC.

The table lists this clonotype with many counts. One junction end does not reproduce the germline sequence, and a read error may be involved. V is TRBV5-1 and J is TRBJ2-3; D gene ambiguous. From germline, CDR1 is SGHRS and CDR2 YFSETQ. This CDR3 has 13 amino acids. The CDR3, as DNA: TGTGCCAGCAGCTTGACGGGCACAGATACGCAGTATTTT. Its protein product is CASSLTGTDTQYF.

CDR3 nucleotide sequence: TGTGCCAGCAGCTCGAAGGGACAGGGGGGCACTGAAGCTTTCTTT. It encodes CASSSKGQGGTEAFF. The V and J genes are TRBV7-8 and TRBJ1-1, with 11 positions matching TRBD1. The length of the CDR3 is 15 residues. CDR1 and CDR2 (germline): SGHVS, FQNEAQ. V lost 4 bases and J lost 4; bases outside the gene matches: 5.

CDR3 in DNA: TGCGCCAGCACCGGTCCCTCGGTAGCGGTCGGGAGCACAGATACGCAGTATTTT. Its translation: CASTGPSVAVGSTDTQYF. This chain connects TRBV5-1 to TRBJ2-3, with a weak D call TRBD2 (6 bases). This CDR3 has 18 amino acids. Germline V CDR1 and CDR2: SGHRS, YFSETQ. Between the trimmed V and J ends, which lost 6 bases and 0 bases, there was a span of 23 bases.

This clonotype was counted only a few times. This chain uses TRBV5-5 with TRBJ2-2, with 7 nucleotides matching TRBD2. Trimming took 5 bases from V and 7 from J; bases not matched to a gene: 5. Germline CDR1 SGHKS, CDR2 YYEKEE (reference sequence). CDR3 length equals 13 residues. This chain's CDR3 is CASSYSSGGELFF. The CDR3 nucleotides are TGTGCCAGCAGTTATTCTAGCGGCGGGGAGCTGTTTTTT.

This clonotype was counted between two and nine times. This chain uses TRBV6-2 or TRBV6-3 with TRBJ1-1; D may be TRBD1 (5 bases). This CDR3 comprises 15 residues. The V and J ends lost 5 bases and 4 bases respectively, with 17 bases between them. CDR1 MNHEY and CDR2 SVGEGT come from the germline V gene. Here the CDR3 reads CASSPLAGSGTEAFF. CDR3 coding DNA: TGTGCCAGCAGTCCCTTGGCAGGGAGTGGCACTGAAGCTTTCTTT.

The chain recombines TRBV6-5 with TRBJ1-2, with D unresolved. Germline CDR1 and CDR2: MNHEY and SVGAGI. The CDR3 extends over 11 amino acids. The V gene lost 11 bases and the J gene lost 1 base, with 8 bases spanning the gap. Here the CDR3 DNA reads TGTGCCGCTGGATTTAACTATGGCTACACCTTC. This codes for CAAGFNYGYTF.